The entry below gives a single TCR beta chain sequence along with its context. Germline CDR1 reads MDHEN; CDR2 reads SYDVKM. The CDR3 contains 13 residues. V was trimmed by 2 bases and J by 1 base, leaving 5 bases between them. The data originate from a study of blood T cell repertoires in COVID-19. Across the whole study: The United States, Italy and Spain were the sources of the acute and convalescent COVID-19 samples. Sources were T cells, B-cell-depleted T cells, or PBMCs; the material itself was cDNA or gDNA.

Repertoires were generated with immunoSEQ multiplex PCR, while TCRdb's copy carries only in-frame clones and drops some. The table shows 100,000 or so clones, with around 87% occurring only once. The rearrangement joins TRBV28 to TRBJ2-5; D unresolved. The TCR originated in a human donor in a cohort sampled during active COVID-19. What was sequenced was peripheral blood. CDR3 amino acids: CASSLEAQETQYF. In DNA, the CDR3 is TGTGCCAGCAGTTTAGAGGCCCAAGAGACCCAGTACTTC.